A single sample is the source of the 15 T cell receptor beta chains below, sequenced in a study of blood T cells in healthy people across ages. Primers used in a second PCR of about 6 to 11 cycles were a sample-barcoded 5' primer and a J-beta primer mix. MiXCR, run by TCRdb on the 5' RACE reads, gives a single entry per CDR3 protein. The profile shows 780,000 or so distinct CDR3 sequences, approximately 53% of them singletons. Sequenced: blood. These receptors were taken from a man aged 40-49 years in good health.

The chain has TRBV20-1 and TRBJ2-1; 12 nucleotides match TRBD2. This CDR3 contains 15 residues. CDR1 and CDR2 from the germline V gene are DFQATT and SNEGSKA (reference sequence). The CDR3 DNA reads TGCAGCTGCGGGGTTGGACTAGCGGGACGCAATGAGCAGTTCTTC. Protein product: CSCGVGLAGRNEQFF.

The rearrangement joins TRBV10-3 to TRBJ2-7, with a possible D match to TRBD1 (6 bases). Germline V lookup: CDR1 ENHRY, CDR2 SYGVKD. The CDR3 is 15 amino acids. Trimming removed 3 bases from V and 0 bases from J, with 12 bases in between. DNA of the CDR3: TGTGCCATCAGTGAAGGGGGTGGGAGCTCCTACGAGCAGTACTTC. Its protein is CAISEGGGSSYEQYF.

This clonotype was detected a few times. V gene TRBV29-1 combines with J gene TRBJ1-1; 8 bases line up with TRBD1. J lost 4 bases, V lost 4 bases, and 14 bases had no gene match. There are 16 residues in the CDR3. Germline loops: CDR1 SQVTM, CDR2 ANQGSEA. CDR3 loop: CSVGGQGARERTEAFF. For the CDR3, the DNA is TGCAGCGTTGGGGGGCAGGGGGCAAGGGAACGCACTGAAGCTTTCTTT. Full variable domain (outside the CDR3, taken from reference TRBV29-1 and TRBJ1-1): SAVISQKPSRDICQRGTSLTIQCQVDSQVTMMFWYRQQPGQSLTLIATANQGSEATYESGFVIDKFPISRPNLTFSTLTVSNMSPEDSSIYLCSVGGQGARERTEAFFGQGTRLTVV.

The rearrangement joins TRBV12-3 or TRBV12-4 to TRBJ2-1; 7 positions match TRBD2. The CDR3 loop spans 15 amino acids. The trim removed 5 bases at V and 4 bases at J, leaving 8 bases unmatched. The CDR3 here is CASSHKREIYNEQFF. CDR3 bases: TGTGCCAGCAGTCATAAGCGGGAAATTTACAATGAGCAGTTCTTC.

The chain is built from TRBV5-1 and TRBJ2-1; TRBD2 is a possible D gene (7 bases). The V gene lost 4 bases and the J gene lost 2 bases, with 16 bases spanning the gap. Germline CDR1 and CDR2: SGHRS and YFSETQ. This CDR3 is 16 amino acids long. Here the CDR3 DNA reads TGCGCCAGCAGCCTGGGGGGGGCTGCAACCTACAATGAGCAGTTCTTC. It encodes CASSLGGAATYNEQFF. Full variable domain (remainder filled in from reference TRBV5-1 and TRBJ2-1): KAGVTQTPRYLIKTRGQQVTLSCSPISGHRSVSWYQQTPGQGLQFLFEYFSETQRNKGNFPGRFSGRQFSNSRSEMNVSTLELGDSALYLCASSLGGAATYNEQFFGPGTRLTVL.

The chain couples TRBV29-1 to TRBJ1-5; 8 bases align to TRBD1. J gave up 7 bases and V 4 bases, and 6 bases lay outside the gene matches. Germline CDR1 is SQVTM and CDR2 is ANQGSEA. The CDR3 loop spans 13 amino acids. The CDR3 bases are TGCAGCGTTGGACAGGGGTTAGGACAGCCCCAGCATTTT. This gives the protein CSVGQGLGQPQHF.

The chain employs TRBV28 and TRBJ1-4, with D uncertain. From germline, CDR1 is MDHEN and CDR2 SYDVKM. Trimming stripped 3 bases from V and 8 bases from J, with 19 bases between. This CDR3 has 16 amino acids. CDR3 sequence (DNA): TGTGCCAGCAGTTTCCCCGGAGGGAGGCGAAGGGAAAAACTGTTTTTT. Its translation: CASSFPGGRRREKLFF.

V usage is TRBV7-3 and J usage is TRBJ1-2; 7 positions match TRBD1. V lost 8 bases, J lost 4 bases, and 4 bases stayed unmatched. CDR1 is SGHTA and CDR2 is FQGTGA in the germline V gene. This CDR3 is 12 amino acids long. CDR3 bases: TGTGCCAGCGGGGGACAGTCCTATGGCTACACCTTC. It codes for CASGGQSYGYTF.

This clonotype was detected a few times. The chain recombines TRBV9 with TRBJ2-7; D gene unclear. V gave up 0 bases and J gave up 1 base, with 5 bases separating them. This CDR3 contains 13 residues. Germline V gene sequence: CDR1 SGDLS, CDR2 YYNGEE. As DNA, the CDR3 is TGTGCCAGCAGCGTAGCGGCTTCCTACGAGCAGTACTTC. Encoded protein: CASSVAASYEQYF.

The V gene is TRBV20-1, the J gene TRBJ2-1; D is undetermined. The CDR3 is 14 amino acids. V lost 6 bases and J 1 base, leaving 13 bases between the germline ends. The germline CDR1 and CDR2 sequences are DFQATT and SNEGSKA (reference sequence). CDR3 loop: CSALPPSSYNEQFF. The CDR3 DNA follows: TGCAGTGCGCTTCCTCCAAGTTCCTACAATGAGCAGTTCTTC.

Regarding this clonotype: Germline is not matched at one junction end, which may reflect a read error. CDR3 DNA sequence: TGTGCCGGCAGCGCCAATCCAAATACAGACCATAATGAAAAACTGTTTTTT. Residues: CAGSANPNTDHNEKLFF. V is TRBV9 and J is TRBJ1-4, with D unclear. This CDR3 has 17 residues. Germline V lookup: CDR1 SGDLS, CDR2 YYNGEE.

This clonotype was found once. The CDR3 nucleotides are TGTGCCATCAGTGAGCCGGACAGGGGGGTCTATGGCTACACCTTC. Its protein is CAISEPDRGVYGYTF. The chain links TRBV10-3 to TRBJ1-2; TRBD1 aligns across 10 bases. Germline CDR1 reads ENHRY; CDR2 reads SYGVKD. Unmatched junction bases numbered 4, after V lost 2 bases and J lost 4 bases. This CDR3 comprises 15 residues.

This clonotype has just a few counts. The chain links TRBV4-1 to TRBJ2-5; D is unresolved. CDR3 length equals 15 residues. Germline loops: CDR1 MGHRA, CDR2 YSYEKL. Trimming stripped 4 bases from V and 2 bases from J, with 14 bases between. CDR3 sequence reads: CASSPGITLQETQYF. The CDR3 DNA follows: TGCGCCAGCAGCCCCGGCATAACCTTACAAGAGACCCAGTACTTC.

J is TRBJ2-5 and V is TRBV6-5; the match to TRBD1 covers 10 bases. V was clipped by 3 bases and J by 5 bases; unmatched bases: 6. CDR1 is MNHEY, CDR2 SVGAGI, per germline. This CDR3 is built from 15 residues. The DNA for the CDR3 is TGTGCCAGCAGTTATTCGACAGGGGGCCCGGAGACCCAGTACTTC. It yields the protein CASSYSTGGPETQYF.

The genes are TRBV10-3 and TRBJ2-6; unclear D gene. CDR3 length: 17 residues. The V end was cut by 0 bases, the J end by 0 bases, with 9 bases between. Germline V gives CDR1 ENHRY, CDR2 SYGVKD. The CDR3 nucleotides read TGTGCCATCAGTGAGTCTAGAGTTAGCTCTGGGGCCAACGTCCTGACTTTC. This translates into CAISESRVSSGANVLTF.